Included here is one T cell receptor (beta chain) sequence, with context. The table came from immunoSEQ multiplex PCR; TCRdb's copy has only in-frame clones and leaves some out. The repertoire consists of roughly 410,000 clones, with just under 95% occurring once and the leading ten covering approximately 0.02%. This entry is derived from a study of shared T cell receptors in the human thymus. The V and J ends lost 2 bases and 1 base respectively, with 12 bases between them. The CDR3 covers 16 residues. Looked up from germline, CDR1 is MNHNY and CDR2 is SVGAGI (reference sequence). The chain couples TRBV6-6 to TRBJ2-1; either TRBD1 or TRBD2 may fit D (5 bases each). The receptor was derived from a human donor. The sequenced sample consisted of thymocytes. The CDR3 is CASSYRGRGSYNEQFF. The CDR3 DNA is TGTGCCAGCAGTTACAGGGGTCGGGGTTCCTACAATGAGCAGTTCTTC.